This passage covers 3 T cell receptor beta chains from one sample sequenced in a study of shared clonotypes between healthy human individuals. Generated by immunoSEQ multiplex PCR, the TCRdb table keeps only in-frame clones and is missing some. The sample records about 960,000 clones, less than 85% being singletons. The source material was memory CD4+ T cells sorted from blood. Subset described: CD45RA-negative fraction. These receptors originate from a man between 18 and 35 years old in good health.

With respect to this clone: Other DNA sequences in the same sample also yield this CDR3. This sequence joins TRBV11-2 and TRBJ1-6; D is undetermined. The germline V gene encodes CDR1 SGHAT and CDR2 FQNNGV. Trimming took 2 bases from V and 10 from J, leaving 3 bases between them. The CDR3 has 11 residues. CDR3 sequence (DNA): TGTGCCAGCAGCTTAAGCTCACCCCTCCACTTT. It is translated as CASSLSSPLHF.

V is TRBV14 and J is TRBJ2-2; D is ambiguous. The V and J ends lost 3 bases and 8 bases respectively, with 10 bases between them. Germline V gene lookup returns CDR1 SGHDN and CDR2 FVKESK. The CDR3 has 13 amino acids. This CDR3 reads CASSQGPIGELFF. In DNA, the CDR3 is TGTGCCAGCAGCCAGGGCCCCATAGGGGAGCTGTTTTTT.

This chain uses TRBV19 with TRBJ1-3; unclear D gene. The germline V and J ends were trimmed by 4 bases and 4 bases, with 14 bases remaining between them. CDR3 length: 15 amino acids. Germline CDR1 reads LNHDA; CDR2 reads SQIVND (reference sequence). CDR3 in amino acids: CASSTTGPIGNTIYF. As DNA, the CDR3 is TGTGCCAGTAGTACTACTGGACCTATAGGAAACACCATATATTTT.